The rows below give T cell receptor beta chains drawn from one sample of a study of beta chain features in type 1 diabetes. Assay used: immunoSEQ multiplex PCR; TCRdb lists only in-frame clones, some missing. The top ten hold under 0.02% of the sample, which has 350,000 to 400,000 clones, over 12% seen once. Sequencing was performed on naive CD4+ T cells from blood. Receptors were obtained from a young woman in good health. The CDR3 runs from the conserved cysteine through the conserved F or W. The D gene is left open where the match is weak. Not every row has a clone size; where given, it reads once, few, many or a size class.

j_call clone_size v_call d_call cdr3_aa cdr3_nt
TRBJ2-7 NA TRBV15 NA CATSRDQSGEQYF TGTGCCACCAGCAGAGATCAGTCGGGCGAGCAGTACTTC
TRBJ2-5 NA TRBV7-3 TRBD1 CASSLSGQGTETQYF TGTGCCAGCAGCTTATCCGGACAGGGCACAGAGACCCAGTACTTC
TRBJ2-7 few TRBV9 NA CASSVGTEQTWYEQYF TGTGCCAGCAGCGTAGGAACGGAACAGACATGGTACGAGCAGTACTTC
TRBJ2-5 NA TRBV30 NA CAWTGHGRETQYF TGTGCCTGGACCGGACATGGACGAGAGACCCAGTACTTC
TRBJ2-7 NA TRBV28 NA CASRSGTDGGQQYF TGTGCCAGCAGGTCCGGGACAGACGGGGGACAGCAGTACTTC
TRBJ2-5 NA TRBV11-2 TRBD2 CASRPGLAGETQYF TGTGCCAGCAGACCGGGACTAGCGGGAGAGACCCAGTACTTC
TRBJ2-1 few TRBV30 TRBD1 CAGLQGVQFF TGTGCCGGACTACAGGGGGTACAGTTCTTC
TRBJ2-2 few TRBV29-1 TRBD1 CSVRQGADTGELFF TGCAGCGTGAGACAGGGGGCTGACACCGGGGAGCTGTTTTTT
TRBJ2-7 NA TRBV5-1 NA CASAGVSYEQYF TGCGCGTCGGCAGGGGTCTCCTACGAGCAGTACTTC
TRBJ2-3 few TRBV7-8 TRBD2 CASSLRPRGSGSSPDTQYF TGTGCCAGCAGCTTAAGGCCCCGGGGTAGCGGGAGTTCCCCAGATACGCAGTATTTT
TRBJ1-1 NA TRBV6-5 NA CASTDGLPPTEAFF TGTGCCAGCACCGACGGACTCCCGCCCACTGAAGCTTTCTTT
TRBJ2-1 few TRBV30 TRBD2 CAWSSYTSGRGYNEQFF TGTGCCTGGAGTTCGTACACTAGCGGGAGGGGATACAATGAGCAGTTCTTC
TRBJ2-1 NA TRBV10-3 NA CAISESTVEEQFF TGTGCCATCAGTGAGTCGACCGTGGAGGAGCAGTTCTTC
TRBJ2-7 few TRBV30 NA CAWSVLRGYYEQYF TGTGCCTGGAGTGTACTCAGGGGCTATTACGAGCAGTACTTC
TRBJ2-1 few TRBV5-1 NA CASSRDGGKSDEQFF TGCGCCAGCTCGAGGGACGGAGGGAAAAGCGATGAGCAGTTCTTC
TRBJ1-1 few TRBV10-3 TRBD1 CAIKPTGVDTEAFF TGTGCCATCAAACCGACAGGGGTGGACACTGAAGCTTTCTTT
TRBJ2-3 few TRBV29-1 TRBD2 CSAEGGRGRPSTDTQYF TGCAGCGCCGAAGGTGGGCGCGGGAGGCCGAGCACAGATACGCAGTATTTT
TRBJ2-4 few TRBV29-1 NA CSAAGRREDIQYF TGCAGCGCAGCAGGGAGGCGCGAGGACATTCAGTACTTC
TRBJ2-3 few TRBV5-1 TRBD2 CASGSAGVNTDTQYF TGCGCCAGCGGGTCCGCGGGAGTAAACACAGATACGCAGTATTTT
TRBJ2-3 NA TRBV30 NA CAWGSGTDTQYF TGTGCCTGGGGGAGCGGCACAGATACGCAGTATTTT
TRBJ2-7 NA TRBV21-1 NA CASRVLGLAVTYEQYF TGTGCCAGCAGGGTTTTGGGACTAGCGGTCACCTACGAGCAGTACTTC
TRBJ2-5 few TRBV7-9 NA CASSLVGGLQETQYF TGTGCCAGCAGCTTAGTCGGAGGACTACAAGAGACCCAGTACTTC